These T cell receptor beta chains were read from a single sample in a study of Ad26.COV2.S vaccination and SARS-CoV-2 variants. Assay used: immunoSEQ multiplex PCR; TCRdb lists only in-frame clones, some missing. The sample holds hundreds of thousands of clones, under 90% seen once. This specimen was peripheral blood, taken in a trial of Ad26.COV2.S vaccine versus placebo. The source of these receptors is a person between 18 and 65 years old who received the Ad26.COV2.S COVID-19 vaccine or a placebo. Both conserved end residues are part of each CDR3. A D gene is named only where the DNA matches it firmly. Clone size is shown for a subset of rows, as once, few, many or a class of expanded clone.

v_call	clone_size	j_call	d_call	cdr3_nt	cdr3_aa
TRBV13	.	TRBJ1-2	.	TGTGCCAGCACCCCTACCACGGGTAACTATGGCTACACCTTC	CASTPTTGNYGYTF
TRBV9	.	TRBJ2-7	.	TGTGCCAGCAGCGGTACAGGTTCTTACGAGCAGTACTTC	CASSGTGSYEQYF
TRBV19	.	TRBJ2-6	.	TGTGCCAGTAGTATAGGCCTCTCACGCTCTGGGGCCAACGTCCTGACTTTC	CASSIGLSRSGANVLTF
TRBV7-6	.	TRBJ2-7	TRBD1	TGTGCCAGCAGCTTAGCTGGGACAGGGGGCTTCTACGAGCAGTACTTC	CASSLAGTGGFYEQYF
TRBV15	.	TRBJ1-1	.	TGTGCCACCAGCAGAGATGGGGAGGGTGGGCGAACTGAAGCTTTCTTT	CATSRDGEGGRTEAFF
TRBV6-2/TRBV6-3	.	TRBJ2-6	.	TGTGCCAGCAGTTACTCGGGAGGGGCCAACGTCCTGACTTTC	CASSYSGGANVLTF
TRBV28	.	TRBJ1-5	.	TGTGCCAGCAGAACCTTTGGCAATCAGCCCCAGCATTTT	CASRTFGNQPQHF
TRBV7-8	few	TRBJ2-2	TRBD1	TGTGCCAGCAGCTTAGGGGGACAGGTGTACACCGGGGAGCTGTTTTTT	CASSLGGQVYTGELFF
TRBV4-1	.	TRBJ1-5	.	TGCGCCAGCAGCCAAGTGGGAAGCAATCAGCCCCAGCATTTT	CASSQVGSNQPQHF
TRBV9	.	TRBJ1-1	.	TGTGCCAGCAGCGGGTTCCCTCTGGGGGGGAACACTGAAGCTTTCTTT	CASSGFPLGGNTEAFF
TRBV2	.	TRBJ1-5	.	TGTGCCAGCAGTGAGGAACAGGGTTCCAATCAGCCCCAGCATTTT	CASSEEQGSNQPQHF
TRBV3-1/TRBV3-2	.	TRBJ1-5	.	TGTGCCAGCAGCCAGCGTGAGGGGATGAATCAGCCCCAGCATTTT	CASSQREGMNQPQHF
TRBV6-5	once	TRBJ2-3	.	TGTGCCAGCAGCACCGGGCCCCTGGATACGCAGTATTTT	CASSTGPLDTQYF
TRBV5-6	.	TRBJ1-1	.	TGTGCCAGCAGCTTGGGCAGGGGCCCTCAACGGGGAGCTTTCTTT	CASSLGRGPQRGAFF
TRBV5-1	.	TRBJ2-5	TRBD2	TGCGCCAGCAGCTCGATGACTAGCGGGAGTTTTAGGCGGACCCAGTACTTC	CASSSMTSGSFRRTQYF
TRBV11-3	.	TRBJ2-4	TRBD2	TGTGCCAGCAGCTTGACTAGCGGGGAAAACATTCAGTACTTC	CASSLTSGENIQYF
TRBV6-1	.	TRBJ2-6	.	TGTGCCAGCAGTGAACGGCAGGGCGGCGGGGCCAACGTCCTGACTTTC	CASSERQGGGANVLTF
TRBV9	.	TRBJ2-1	TRBD2	TGTGCCAGCAGCGTAGGTACTAGCGGGAGCTTGGGTGAGCAGTTCTTC	CASSVGTSGSLGEQFF
TRBV4-3	.	TRBJ1-3	TRBD1	TGCGCCAGCAGCCAAGATGGTTTGGGGGACAGCGGACTACAGGGCGTCAACACCATATATTTT	CASSQDGLGDSGLQGVNTIYF
TRBV6-5	.	TRBJ1-1	.	TGTGCCAGCAGTTACGGGGGGAACACTGAAGCTTTCTTT	CASSYGGNTEAFF
TRBV6-5	once	TRBJ2-5	TRBD2	TGTGCCAGCAGCTGGGGACTAGCGGGAGGAGAGACCCAGTACTTC	CASSWGLAGGETQYF
TRBV20-1	.	TRBJ1-2	.	TGCAGTGCTAGTGAAAGGGCAGGGGTATCTGGCTACACCTTC	CSASERAGVSGYTF
TRBV6-5	.	TRBJ2-7	.	TGTGCCAGCAGTTATTTTACAGGGTCCGACGAGCAGTACTTC	CASSYFTGSDEQYF
TRBV5-1	.	TRBJ2-3	.	TGCGCCAGCAGCTTGGGGCTAGCAATTACACAGACTACGCAGTATTTT	CASSLGLAITQTTQYF
TRBV9	.	TRBJ2-7	.	TGTGCCAGCAGCCTAGTCCCAGGCTCCTACGAGCAGTACTTC	CASSLVPGSYEQYF
TRBV28	once	TRBJ2-7	TRBD2	TGTGCCAGCGAGATGCCCTTGGCTAGCGGGAGTGGCGAGCAGTACTTC	CASEMPLASGSGEQYF
TRBV16	few	TRBJ2-7	TRBD1	TGTGCCAGCAGCCTGGACAGGTACTCCTACGAGCAGTACTTC	CASSLDRYSYEQYF
TRBV4-1	.	TRBJ2-7	TRBD2	TGCGCCAGCAGACCTCTGGGGGGGAACGAGCAGTACTTC	CASRPLGGNEQYF
TRBV19	.	TRBJ2-1	TRBD2	TGTGCCAGTAGTCCGACTAGCCCCTACAATGAGCAGTTCTTC	CASSPTSPYNEQFF
TRBV7-2	.	TRBJ2-1	TRBD2	TGTGCCAGCAGCTTACAGAGCGGGGGGGCCAATGAGCAGTTCTTC	CASSLQSGGANEQFF
TRBV2	.	TRBJ1-2	TRBD1	TGTGCCAGCAATGTCAGGGGGGGCACCTTC	CASNVRGGTF
TRBV29-1	.	TRBJ1-1	.	TGCAGCGCTGACCTAACCCCCATGAACACTGAAGCTTTCTTT	CSADLTPMNTEAFF
TRBV9	.	TRBJ2-1	.	TGTGCCAGCAGCGCCGGGTCTACCTCCTCCTACAATGAGCAGTTCTTC	CASSAGSTSSYNEQFF
TRBV3-1/TRBV3-2	.	TRBJ1-5	.	TGTGCCAGCAGCCATCTGGACTCTAATCAGCCCCAGCATTTT	CASSHLDSNQPQHF
TRBV24-1	.	TRBJ2-6	TRBD1	TGTGCCACCAGCGGGGGACAGGGCTCTGGGGCCAACGTCCTGACTTTC	CATSGGQGSGANVLTF
TRBV5-6	.	TRBJ2-3	.	TGTGCCAGCAGCTTGATAGGGGACACAGATACGCAGTATTTT	CASSLIGDTDTQYF
TRBV3-1/TRBV3-2	.	TRBJ1-2	.	TGTGCCAGCAGCCAAGATGGTTATGGCTACACCTTC	CASSQDGYGYTF
TRBV19	.	TRBJ2-1	.	TGTGCCAGTAGTATCGGGGGGCTGAACAATGAGCAGTTCTTC	CASSIGGLNNEQFF
TRBV6-2/TRBV6-3	few	TRBJ2-7	.	TGTGCCAGCAGTAATCGTCTCCGGGACTCCGAGCAGTACTTC	CASSNRLRDSEQYF
TRBV4-1	.	TRBJ2-1	TRBD2	TGCGCCAGCAGCCCGGCGTTTCTAGCGGGAGTAGAGCAGTTCTTC	CASSPAFLAGVEQFF
TRBV6-5	.	TRBJ1-2	TRBD1	TGTGCCAGCAAGCCGGGACAGGGGGCGTACTATGGCTACACCTTC	CASKPGQGAYYGYTF
TRBV11-2	once	TRBJ2-2	.	TGTGCCAGCAGCTCCGTCCGGGGCGGGGAGCTGTTTTTT	CASSSVRGGELFF
TRBV19	once	TRBJ2-5	.	TGTGCCAGTAGTATTGGGCCATTGGAGACCCAGTACTTC	CASSIGPLETQYF
TRBV2	.	TRBJ2-1	TRBD2	TGTGCCAGCACCCGAAGCTCTAGCGGGGGGGCCCATGAGCAGTTCTTC	CASTRSSSGGAHEQFF
TRBV11-2	.	TRBJ1-2	TRBD1	TGTGCCAGCAGCTCCCGACAGGGGGACTATGGCTACACCTTC	CASSSRQGDYGYTF
TRBV19	.	TRBJ1-4	.	TGTGCCAGTAGTAAGACAGGAGAAAAACTGTTTTTT	CASSKTGEKLFF
TRBV6-6	.	TRBJ2-1	.	TGTGCCAGCAGGCCCCCTGGCGGAACTACAAATGAGCAGTTCTTC	CASRPPGGTTNEQFF
TRBV5-1	.	TRBJ2-2	.	TGCGCCAGCAGCTTCCTAGGGTTCCCGGACACCGGGGAGCTGTTTTTT	CASSFLGFPDTGELFF
TRBV11-2	.	TRBJ1-6	.	TGTGCCAGCAGCTTCCGTAATTCACCCCTCCACTTT	CASSFRNSPLHF
TRBV19	.	TRBJ1-4	.	TGTGCCAGTAGTATTGGGGGATACGGACCTGAAAAACTGTTTTTT	CASSIGGYGPEKLFF
TRBV5-1	once	TRBJ2-7	TRBD1	TGCGCCAGCAGCTCCGGGACAGGGGGCCTCGAGCAGTACTTC	CASSSGTGGLEQYF
TRBV11-3	.	TRBJ2-2	TRBD1	TGTGCCAGCAGCTCCGGACAGGGGGCGATAAGGCCCGGGGAGCTGTTTTTT	CASSSGQGAIRPGELFF
TRBV21-1	.	TRBJ2-7	.	TGTGCCAGTCTTCCCTACGAGCAGTACTTC	CASLPYEQYF
TRBV3-1/TRBV3-2	.	TRBJ1-2	.	TGTGCCAGCAGCCAAGTGGCAGTAAGCTATGGCTACACCTTC	CASSQVAVSYGYTF
TRBV18	.	TRBJ1-1	.	TGTGCCAGCTCACCACAGGTCCTGAACACTGAAGCTTTCTTT	CASSPQVLNTEAFF
TRBV14	.	TRBJ1-5	.	TGTGCCAGCAGCCAAGGGTACCAGCCCCAGCATTTT	CASSQGYQPQHF
TRBV19	.	TRBJ1-1	TRBD1	TGTGCCAGTAGTATAAGGGGGCTTGAAGCTTTCTTT	CASSIRGLEAFF
TRBV7-9	.	TRBJ2-7	.	TGTGCCAGCAGCTGGGGGGAGAGGTACGAGCAGTACTTC	CASSWGERYEQYF
TRBV19	.	TRBJ2-1	TRBD2	TGTGCCAGCAACAGAGCGGGAGTGTACAATGAGCAGTTCTTC	CASNRAGVYNEQFF